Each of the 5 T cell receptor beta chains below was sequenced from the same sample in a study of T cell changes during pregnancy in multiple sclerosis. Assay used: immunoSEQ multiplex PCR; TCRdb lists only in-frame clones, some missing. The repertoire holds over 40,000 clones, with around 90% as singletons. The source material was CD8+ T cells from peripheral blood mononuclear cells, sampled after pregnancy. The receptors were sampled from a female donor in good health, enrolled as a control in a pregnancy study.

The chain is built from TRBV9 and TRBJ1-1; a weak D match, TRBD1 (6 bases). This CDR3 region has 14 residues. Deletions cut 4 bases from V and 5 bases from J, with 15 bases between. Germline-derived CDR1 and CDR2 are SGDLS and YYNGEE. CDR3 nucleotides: TGTGCCAGCAGCAGAGGCGGGGGCTGGACTGAAGCTTTCTTT. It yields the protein CASSRGGGWTEAFF.

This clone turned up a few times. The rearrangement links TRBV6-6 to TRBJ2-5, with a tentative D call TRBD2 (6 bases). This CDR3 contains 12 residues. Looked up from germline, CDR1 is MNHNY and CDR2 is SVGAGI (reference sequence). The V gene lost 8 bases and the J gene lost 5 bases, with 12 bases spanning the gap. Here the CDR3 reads CASEGAGETQYF. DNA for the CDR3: TGTGCCAGCGAAGGCGCGGGGGAGACCCAGTACTTC.

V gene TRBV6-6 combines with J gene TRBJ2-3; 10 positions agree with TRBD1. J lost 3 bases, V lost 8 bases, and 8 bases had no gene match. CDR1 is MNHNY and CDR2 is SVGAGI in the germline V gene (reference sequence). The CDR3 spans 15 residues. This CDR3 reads CASRTGTGETDTQYF. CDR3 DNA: TGTGCCAGCCGCACCGGGACAGGGGAGACAGATACGCAGTATTTT.

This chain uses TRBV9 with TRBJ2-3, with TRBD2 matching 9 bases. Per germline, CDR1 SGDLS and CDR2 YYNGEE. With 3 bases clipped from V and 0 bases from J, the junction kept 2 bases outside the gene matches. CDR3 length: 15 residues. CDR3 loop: CASSESGGSTDTQYF. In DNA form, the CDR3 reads TGTGCCAGCAGCGAGAGCGGGGGGAGCACAGATACGCAGTATTTT.

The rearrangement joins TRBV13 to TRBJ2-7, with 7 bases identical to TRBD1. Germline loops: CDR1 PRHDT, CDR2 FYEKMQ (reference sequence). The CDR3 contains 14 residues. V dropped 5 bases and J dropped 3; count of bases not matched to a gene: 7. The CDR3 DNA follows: TGTGCCAGCAGCACCTGGACAGGCGGCTACGAGCAGTACTTC. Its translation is CASSTWTGGYEQYF.